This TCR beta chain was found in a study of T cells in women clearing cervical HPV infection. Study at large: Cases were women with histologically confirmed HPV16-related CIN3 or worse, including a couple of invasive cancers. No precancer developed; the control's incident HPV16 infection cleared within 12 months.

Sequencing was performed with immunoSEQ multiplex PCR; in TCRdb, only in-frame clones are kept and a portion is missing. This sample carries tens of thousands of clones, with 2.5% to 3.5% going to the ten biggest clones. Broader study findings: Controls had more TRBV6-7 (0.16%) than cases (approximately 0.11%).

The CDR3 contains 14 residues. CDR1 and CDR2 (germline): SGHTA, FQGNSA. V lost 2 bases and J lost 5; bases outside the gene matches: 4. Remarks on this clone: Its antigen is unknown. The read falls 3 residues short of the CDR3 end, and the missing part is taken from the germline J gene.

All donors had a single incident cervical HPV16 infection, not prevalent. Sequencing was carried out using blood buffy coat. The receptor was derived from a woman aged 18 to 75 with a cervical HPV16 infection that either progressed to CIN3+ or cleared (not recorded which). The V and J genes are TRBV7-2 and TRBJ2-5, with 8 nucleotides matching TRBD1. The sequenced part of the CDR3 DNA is TGTGCCAGCAGCTTAAACAGGGGGTTGGAGACC. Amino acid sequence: CASSLNRGLET. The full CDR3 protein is CASSLNRGLETQYF.